Listed below are T cell receptor beta chains from one sample, sequenced in a study of OX40 agonist ivuxolimab in advanced cancers. Only in-frame clones appear in the TCRdb table, and some are missing; sequencing was by immunoSEQ multiplex PCR. The table has around 60,000 clones, approximately 80% seen once. The source material was CD4+ or CD8+ T cells sorted from blood, sampled in a trial of the OX40 agonist ivuxolimab. The receptors shown here come from an adult with an advanced solid tumor such as melanoma, head and neck, liver or kidney cancer. CDR3s include the opening cysteine and the closing phenylalanine or tryptophan. Fields, in order: V gene, D gene, J gene, clone size, CDR3 DNA, CDR3 protein. D genes are given only for firm matches. Not all rows give a size; the values are once, few, many and, for expanded clones, a class.

V: TRBV28; D: NA; J: TRBJ1-2; size: NA; DNA: TGTATTTCCGGGGGGAACTATGGCTACACCTTC; CDR3: CISGGNYGYTF
V: TRBV5-4; D: TRBD1; J: TRBJ2-3; size: NA; DNA: TGTGCCTTCCACGGTCAGGGGGCGGGCACAGATACGCAGTATTTT; CDR3: CAFHGQGAGTDTQYF
V: TRBV11-2; D: NA; J: TRBJ2-7; size: NA; DNA: TGTGCCAGCAGCTTGGAGTGGACAGCCCCCTACGAGCAGTACTTC; CDR3: CASSLEWTAPYEQYF
V: TRBV6-1; D: NA; J: TRBJ2-5; size: NA; DNA: TGTGCCGGCTTAGGGGGCCGGGGGGAGACCCAGTACTTC; CDR3: CAGLGGRGETQYF
V: TRBV2; D: TRBD1; J: TRBJ1-2; size: NA; DNA: TGTGCCAGCAGTGCCCTGAGACAGGGCTATGGCTACACCTTC; CDR3: CASSALRQGYGYTF
V: TRBV25-1; D: NA; J: TRBJ2-2; size: NA; DNA: TGTGCCAGCAGCAGGGCTACAGGGAACACCGGGGAGCTGTTTTTT; CDR3: CASSRATGNTGELFF
V: TRBV5-6; D: TRBD1; J: TRBJ1-6; size: NA; DNA: TGTGCCAGCAGCGGACAGGCCCCGAGGTCACCCCTCCACTTT; CDR3: CASSGQAPRSPLHF
V: TRBV6-5; D: NA; J: TRBJ1-6; size: NA; DNA: TGTGCCAGCAGTTATAACGAGGGCCGGGAGTCACCCCTCCACTTT; CDR3: CASSYNEGRESPLHF
V: TRBV7-2; D: NA; J: TRBJ1-1; size: NA; DNA: TGTGCCAGTAAGGGGGGGCGCGGAAACACTGAAGCTTTCTTT; CDR3: CASKGGRGNTEAFF
V: TRBV5-1; D: TRBD1; J: TRBJ2-7; size: NA; DNA: TGCGCCAGCAGCTTGAATGGACAGGGCTCCTACGAGCAGTACTTC; CDR3: CASSLNGQGSYEQYF
V: TRBV25-1; D: NA; J: TRBJ1-1; size: NA; DNA: TGTGCCAGCAGTGAATCGATGACAGGTGTGAGGGCTTTCTTT; CDR3: CASSESMTGVRAFF
V: TRBV5-1; D: TRBD2; J: TRBJ2-1; size: once; DNA: TGCGCCAGCAGCTTGGCCACCTCAGCGGGGGGGAATTACAATGAGCAGTTCTTC; CDR3: CASSLATSAGGNYNEQFF
V: TRBV9; D: NA; J: TRBJ2-7; size: NA; DNA: TGTGCCAGCAGCGTAGGGCCGATTTCCTACGAGCAGTACTTC; CDR3: CASSVGPISYEQYF
V: TRBV6-1; D: NA; J: TRBJ2-4; size: NA; DNA: TGTGCCAGCAGTGAAAAATTGGGGAGGAGGAGTAATCTAGCCAAAAACATTCAGTACTTC; CDR3: CASSEKLGRRSNLAKNIQYF
V: TRBV5-1; D: NA; J: TRBJ2-3; size: NA; DNA: TGCGCCAGCAGCGATGACCATTTCACAGATACGCAGTATTTT; CDR3: CASSDDHFTDTQYF
V: TRBV9; D: TRBD1; J: TRBJ1-4; size: NA; DNA: TGTGCCAGCAGCGTTTTCGGACAGGGGAATGAAAAACTGTTTTTT; CDR3: CASSVFGQGNEKLFF
V: TRBV6-6; D: NA; J: TRBJ1-2; size: medium-sized; DNA: TGTGCCAGCAGTTACGATTCAGGCGGCCCTGGCTACACCTTC; CDR3: CASSYDSGGPGYTF
V: TRBV6-1; D: NA; J: TRBJ2-7; size: NA; DNA: TGTGCCAGCATCCCAAGCGGGCTCTCCTACGAGCAGTACTTC; CDR3: CASIPSGLSYEQYF
V: TRBV28; D: NA; J: TRBJ1-4; size: NA; DNA: TGTGCCAGCAGTACTACGGGGGCTATAACTAATGAAAAACTGTTTTTT; CDR3: CASSTTGAITNEKLFF
V: TRBV7-3; D: TRBD1; J: TRBJ1-1; size: once; DNA: TGTGCCAGCAGCTTAGAGGGGGCGTTTGTGAACACTGAAGCTTTCTTT; CDR3: CASSLEGAFVNTEAFF
V: TRBV7-9; D: NA; J: TRBJ2-3; size: NA; DNA: NA; CDR3: CASSSVPDTQYF
V: TRBV18; D: NA; J: TRBJ1-2; size: NA; DNA: TGTGCCAGCTCACCAGTGTCGGACCAGAATGGCTACACCTTC; CDR3: CASSPVSDQNGYTF
V: TRBV7-9; D: NA; J: TRBJ1-4; size: NA; DNA: TGTGCCAGCAGCTTAGCTTCGGCTGAAAAACTGTTTTTT; CDR3: CASSLASAEKLFF
V: TRBV6-4; D: NA; J: TRBJ2-3; size: once; DNA: TGTGCCAGCAGTGATCGTCCTAGCTCTACAGATACGCAGTATTTT; CDR3: CASSDRPSSTDTQYF
V: TRBV10-3; D: TRBD1; J: TRBJ2-5; size: NA; DNA: TGTGCCGCGAACAGGGGGCTAGGAGAGACCCAGTACTTC; CDR3: CAANRGLGETQYF
V: TRBV11-2; D: TRBD1; J: TRBJ2-7; size: NA; DNA: TGTGCCAGCAGCCTGGGGGTAAGACAGGGGTCCTACGAGCAGTACTTC; CDR3: CASSLGVRQGSYEQYF
V: TRBV7-3; D: TRBD1; J: TRBJ1-1; size: few; DNA: TGTGCCAGCAGCTTGACAGGGACAACTGAAGCTTTCTTT; CDR3: CASSLTGTTEAFF
V: TRBV28; D: TRBD1; J: TRBJ1-2; size: few; DNA: TGTGCCAGCAGCCCAAGATACTACAGGGGGCTAAGCTATGGCTACACCTTC; CDR3: CASSPRYYRGLSYGYTF
V: TRBV6-1; D: NA; J: TRBJ1-1; size: once; DNA: TGTGCCAGCAACCAGGACGGGGGACCTGAAGCTTTCTTT; CDR3: CASNQDGGPEAFF
V: TRBV27; D: NA; J: TRBJ1-1; size: once; DNA: TGTGCCAGCAGAGTACAGGGCCCGAACACTGAAGCTTTCTTT; CDR3: CASRVQGPNTEAFF
V: TRBV7-9; D: TRBD2; J: TRBJ2-3; size: NA; DNA: TGTGCCAGCAGCTCTAGCGGGGGGGCCACAGATACGCAGTATTTT; CDR3: CASSSSGGATDTQYF
V: TRBV19; D: TRBD1; J: TRBJ1-4; size: NA; DNA: TGTGCCAGTAGTATGGCCGGGACAGGGGTTGAAAAACTGTTTTTT; CDR3: CASSMAGTGVEKLFF
V: TRBV11-1; D: TRBD2; J: TRBJ2-7; size: NA; DNA: TGTGCCAGCAGCCCAACCGGGACTAGCGGATCCTACGAGCAGTACTTC; CDR3: CASSPTGTSGSYEQYF
V: TRBV29-1; D: TRBD1; J: TRBJ1-5; size: NA; DNA: TGCAGCGTTGGCGCGGGACAGGGAGGACAGCCCCAGCATTTT; CDR3: CSVGAGQGGQPQHF
V: TRBV7-9; D: NA; J: TRBJ1-2; size: NA; DNA: TGTGCCAGCAGCTCCCCGAACTATGGCTACACCTTC; CDR3: CASSSPNYGYTF
V: TRBV5-1; D: NA; J: TRBJ2-1; size: NA; DNA: TGCGCCAGCACTGGAGACAGAACCTACAATGAGCAGTTCTTC; CDR3: CASTGDRTYNEQFF
V: TRBV9; D: TRBD1; J: TRBJ1-2; size: NA; DNA: TGTGCCAGCAGCGTAGGGGGACAGCCTCTGAGATACACCTTC; CDR3: CASSVGGQPLRYTF
V: TRBV23-1; D: TRBD1; J: TRBJ2-2; size: NA; DNA: TGCGCCAGCAGCCGGGACAGGCTCCCCGAAAGGTGCACCGGGGAGCTGTTTTTT; CDR3: CASSRDRLPERCTGELFF
V: TRBV11-2; D: NA; J: TRBJ2-7; size: NA; DNA: TGTGCCAGCAGCTCCGTGGGCTACGAGCAGTACTTC; CDR3: CASSSVGYEQYF
V: TRBV5-1; D: NA; J: TRBJ2-5; size: NA; DNA: TGCGCCAGCAGCTTGGAGGGGACCTTCCAAGAGACCCAGTACTTC; CDR3: CASSLEGTFQETQYF
V: TRBV18; D: TRBD2; J: TRBJ2-2; size: NA; DNA: TGTGCCAGCTCACCATTAGCACTAGCGGGGGACACCGGGGAGCTGTTTTTT; CDR3: CASSPLALAGDTGELFF
V: TRBV7-8; D: NA; J: TRBJ1-6; size: NA; DNA: TGTGCCAGCAGCTTAGGAGGGGTTTCACCCCTCCACTTT; CDR3: CASSLGGVSPLHF
V: TRBV18; D: NA; J: TRBJ1-6; size: few; DNA: TGTGCCAGCTCCCAGTTAGGGGTCGGGGAGAATTCACCCCTCCACTTT; CDR3: CASSQLGVGENSPLHF
V: TRBV7-9; D: TRBD1; J: TRBJ2-3; size: NA; DNA: TGTGCCAGCAGCATCATTACAGGGGCACCCACAGATACGCAGTATTTT; CDR3: CASSIITGAPTDTQYF
V: TRBV19; D: NA; J: TRBJ1-3; size: NA; DNA: TGTGCCAGTAGGGGCCCGACAAGGACAGCAAGCTCTGGAAACACCATATATTTT; CDR3: CASRGPTRTASSGNTIYF
V: TRBV5-8; D: NA; J: TRBJ1-4; size: NA; DNA: TGTGCCAGCAGCCCGGGGGGGCTAACTAATGAAAAACTGTTTTTT; CDR3: CASSPGGLTNEKLFF
V: TRBV29-1; D: NA; J: TRBJ2-5; size: NA; DNA: TGCAGCGTCCCAACCGACAGTCAAGAGACCCAGTACTTC; CDR3: CSVPTDSQETQYF
V: TRBV7-8; D: NA; J: TRBJ2-7; size: NA; DNA: TGTGCCAGCAGCTTCTGGGGGACCACCCTGTCGGTTGAGCAGTACTTC; CDR3: CASSFWGTTLSVEQYF
V: TRBV11-2; D: NA; J: TRBJ1-4; size: NA; DNA: TGTGCCAGCAGCAGAGTGCGGGGGGGGCCAGAAAAACTGTTTTTT; CDR3: CASSRVRGGPEKLFF
V: TRBV28; D: NA; J: TRBJ1-5; size: NA; DNA: TGTGCCAGCAGTTTGCCTGAGGGACATAGCAATCAGCCCCAGCATTTT; CDR3: CASSLPEGHSNQPQHF
V: TRBV7-9; D: TRBD1; J: TRBJ1-2; size: NA; DNA: TGTGCCAGCAGCGCCGTACAGGGGGCGATTGGCTACACCTTC; CDR3: CASSAVQGAIGYTF
V: TRBV19; D: NA; J: TRBJ1-1; size: NA; DNA: TGTGCCAGTAGTATATGGGGACTCGACACTGAAGCTTTCTTT; CDR3: CASSIWGLDTEAFF
V: TRBV13; D: NA; J: TRBJ2-3; size: once; DNA: TGTGCCAGCAGCTTACGAGGGGCTAGCACAGATACGCAGTATTTT; CDR3: CASSLRGASTDTQYF
V: TRBV6-6; D: NA; J: TRBJ2-7; size: NA; DNA: TGTGCCAGCGAACGGGACGGAGGCTACGAGCAGTACTTC; CDR3: CASERDGGYEQYF
V: TRBV5-1; D: TRBD1; J: TRBJ2-2; size: few; DNA: TGCGCCAGCAGCCTAGGGACAGGGGGCGTCGGGGAGCTGTTTTTT; CDR3: CASSLGTGGVGELFF
V: TRBV19; D: NA; J: TRBJ1-5; size: NA; DNA: TGTGCCAGTAGTACCAGGGGCGCTTTCAATCAGCCCCAGCATTTT; CDR3: CASSTRGAFNQPQHF